This T cell receptor (beta chain) was captured in a study of blood T cells in healthy people across ages. Through a sample-barcoded 5' primer and a J-beta primer mix, a second PCR was run for about 6 to 12 cycles. Every sample returned 2.5 million or more CDR3-containing paired-end reads. TCRdb re-called the 5' RACE reads with MiXCR, one entry per CDR3 protein. The data contain about a million distinct CDR3 sequences, roughly 51% of them singletons. The clonotype originates from a woman aged 60-70 years in good health. The sequenced sample was blood.

This chain's CDR3 is CSATAFGGDEQYF. CDR3 DNA sequence: TGCAGTGCTACCGCTTTTGGAGGGGATGAGCAGTACTTC. The chain is built from TRBV20-1 and TRBJ2-7; the D gene is possibly TRBD2 (6 bases). The germline CDR1 and CDR2 sequences are DFQATT and SNEGSKA (reference sequence). The CDR3 runs to 13 residues. V was shortened by 4 bases and J by 7 bases, with 17 bases between the two germline ends.